This TCR beta chain was recovered during a study of molecular identifiers for immune sequencing clone quantification. Study outcomes and limitations: In naive cells, clones above 20 RNA copies held under 1% of molecules, whereas in effector cells they held over 98%. Jurkat TCR RNA spiked in from one cell could reportedly be detected among approximately 980,000 naive cells.

TCRdb reanalysed the PCR reads using MiXCR and keeps one entry per CDR3 protein. The sample lists some 40,000 distinct CDR3 sequences, approximately 17% occurring once. Looked up from germline, CDR1 is SGHVS and CDR2 is FNYEAQ. V was shortened by 4 bases and J by 8 bases, with 12 bases between the two germline ends. The CDR3 has 13 residues. Sorting recovered naive CD8 T cells on a CD8+CD4-CCR7+CD45RA+ profile. The sample holds a few counts of this clonotype. The antigen is undetermined. The V and J genes are TRBV7-6 and TRBJ2-1; D is unresolved. The origin of this receptor is a human donor in good health. Some libraries in this study had Jurkat cell RNA spiked in. Sequenced input: naive CD8+ T cells from blood, with Jurkat cell RNA spiked in. The subset: FACS-sorted CD8+CD4-CCR7+CD45RA+ naive T cells. The CDR3 bases are TGTGCCAGCAGCTCCTCTGGCTTGCATGAGCAGTTCTTC. Its protein is CASSSSGLHEQFF. Full variable domain (outside the CDR3, taken from reference TRBV7-6 and TRBJ2-1): GAGVSQSPRYKVTKRGQDVALRCDPISGHVSLYWYRQALGQGPEFLTYFNYEAQQDKSGLPNDRFSAERPEGSISTLTIQRTEQRDSAMYRCASSSSGLHEQFFGPGTRLTVL.